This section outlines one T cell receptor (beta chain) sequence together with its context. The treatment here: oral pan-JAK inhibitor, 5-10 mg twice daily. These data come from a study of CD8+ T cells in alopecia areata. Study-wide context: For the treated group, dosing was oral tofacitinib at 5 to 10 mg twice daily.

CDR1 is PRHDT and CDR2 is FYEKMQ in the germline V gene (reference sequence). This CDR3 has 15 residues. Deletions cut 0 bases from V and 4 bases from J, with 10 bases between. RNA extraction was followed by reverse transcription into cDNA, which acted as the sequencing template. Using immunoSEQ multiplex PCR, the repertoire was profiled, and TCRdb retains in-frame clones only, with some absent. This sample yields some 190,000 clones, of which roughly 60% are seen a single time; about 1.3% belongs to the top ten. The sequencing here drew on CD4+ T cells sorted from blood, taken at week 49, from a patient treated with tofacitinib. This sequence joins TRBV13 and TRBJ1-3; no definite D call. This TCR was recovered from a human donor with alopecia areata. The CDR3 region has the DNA TGTGCCAGCAGCTTAGGCCGGCGGTGGGGAAACACCATATATTTT. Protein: CASSLGRRWGNTIYF.